A selection of T cell receptor beta chains follows, all from one sample in a study of cytomegalovirus exposure and HLA in healthy donors. The protocol was immunoSEQ multiplex PCR, while the TCRdb copy is restricted to in-frame clones and leaves out a portion. There are about 180,000 clones in the sample; about three quarters occur only once, and roughly 1.6% lies in the top ten. The sequencing input was PBMCs. The origin of the receptors is a man aged 18 to 29 in good health and CMV-seronegative. Both conserved end residues are part of each CDR3. Each record gives: V gene, J gene, CDR3 protein.

>TRBV7-9|TRBJ1-4
CASSRTANEKLFF
>TRBV5-4|TRBJ2-1
CASSLGSGRDEQFF
>TRBV18|TRBJ1-6
CASSPDMGYNSPLHF
>TRBV29-1|TRBJ2-2
CSAPSTGTGGSGELFF
>TRBV5-1|TRBJ2-2
CASSPLTGSAGELFF
>TRBV2|TRBJ2-3
CASSEARAGEVDTQYF
>TRBV28|TRBJ2-5
CASTVRAGVQETQYF
>TRBV5-4|TRBJ1-1
CASSLPQEGTEAFF
>TRBV28|TRBJ2-7
CASSLWQRGYEQYF
>TRBV7-9|TRBJ2-4
CASSLGSGIAENIQYF
>TRBV9|TRBJ2-7
CASSVLGGSYEQYF
>TRBV15|TRBJ2-1
CATSRDREVYEQFF
>TRBV2|TRBJ2-7
CASSVAGGDYEQYF
>TRBV28|TRBJ2-3
CASRRGRADTQYF
>TRBV7-9|TRBJ1-1
CASSWDNAGVAEAFF
>TRBV7-2|TRBJ2-7
CASSSLDRLAEQYF
>TRBV2|TRBJ1-2
CASSAGWGLNYGYTF
>TRBV6-5|TRBJ2-7
CASSYERTVPF
>TRBV28|TRBJ1-1
CASSSTLAGAFF
>TRBV5-4|TRBJ1-1
CASSPRTGLTEAFF
>TRBV5-6|TRBJ2-7
CASSNSGSHFEQYF
>TRBV5-4|TRBJ2-2
CASSPSTGKGITGELFF
>TRBV7-3|TRBJ1-5
CASSSSRAQPQHF
>TRBV4-2|TRBJ2-3
CASSSLAESTDTQYF
>TRBV28|.
CASEGLFYEQYF
>TRBV19|TRBJ2-2
CASSSGQGSTGELFF
>TRBV10-3|TRBJ2-5
CAISGGTGTQETQYF
>TRBV5-1|TRBJ1-2
CASSLDPGQANYGYTF
>TRBV5-6|TRBJ1-4
CASSLARQGGWRTNEKLFF
>TRBV6-5|TRBJ1-2
CASSSGHDTYGYTF
>TRBV21-1|TRBJ2-3
CASSKKGQGSADTQYF
>TRBV19|TRBJ2-2
CASSIGRGTGELFF
>TRBV5-1|TRBJ1-1
CASSFSGLLNTEAFF
>TRBV9|TRBJ1-3
CASRPTGTNGNTIYF
>TRBV7-9|TRBJ1-3
CASSLVRESSGNTIYF
>TRBV4-1|TRBJ2-7
CASSQDPGTYEQYF
>TRBV5-1|TRBJ2-1
CASSLVPSGGPDEQFF
>TRBV2|TRBJ2-2
CASSDRLANTGELFF
>TRBV5-1|TRBJ2-7
CASSYYGLADSYEQYF
>TRBV9|TRBJ2-3
CASSVSPGASGITDTQYF
>TRBV9|TRBJ2-1
CASSVSGRAGDEQFF
>TRBV5-4|TRBJ1-1
CASSPGGGTEAFF
>TRBV19|TRBJ2-7
CASSRVDSYEQYF
>TRBV5-1|TRBJ2-3
CASSYKGGLAGDTDTQYF